These T cell receptor beta chains were read from a single sample in a study of T-cell reconstitution after alpha-beta-depleted transplantation in children. TCRdb re-called the PCR reads with MiXCR, one entry per CDR3 protein. The sample holds some 550,000 distinct CDR3 sequences, about 18% seen once. Sequences were derived from PBMCs from the stem cell graft donor, sampled from the stem cell graft. These TCRs come from a human donor who donated a stem cell graft to a child with acute lymphoblastic leukemia. Each CDR3 is given with its conserved first and last residue. A D gene is named only where the DNA matches it firmly. Some rows have no size entry. The others give once, few or many, or a class for an expanded clone.

>TRBJ1-1|TRBD1|TRBV18|few
TGTGCCAGCTCGGATTTCGACAGGGGGCTCTCGCCTTTCTTT
CASSDFDRGLSPFF
>TRBJ1-6|TRBD1|TRBV19|.
TGTGCCAGTAGTTCGACGACAGGGGCCCATAATTCACCCCTCCACTTT
CASSSTTGAHNSPLHF
>TRBJ2-1|.|TRBV29-1|few
TGCAGCGTAGAAGCCGGGACTCTCTACTACAATGAGCAGTTCTTC
CSVEAGTLYYNEQFF
>TRBJ2-7|.|TRBV6-2/TRBV6-3|few
TGTGCCAGCAGTTACTCTCCAGCGGCCGCCTACGAGCAGTACTTC
CASSYSPAAAYEQYF
>TRBJ2-3|TRBD2|TRBV29-1|few
TGCAGCTGTGGCGGGAGGGGAACAGATACGCAGTATTTT
CSCGGRGTDTQYF
>TRBJ2-7|TRBD1|TRBV27|few
TGTGCCACCTCAGGGGGCGGGAACGAGCAGTACTTC
CATSGGGNEQYF
>TRBJ2-1|.|TRBV12-3/TRBV12-4|few
TGTGCCAGCAGCTTAACAGCGGTTGAGAATGAGCAGTTCTTC
CASSLTAVENEQFF
>TRBJ2-7|TRBD1|TRBV10-1|few
TGCGCCAGCAGTGACCAAGACAGGGTTGCGTACTTC
CASSDQDRVAYF
>TRBJ1-1|.|TRBV5-1|.
TGCGCCAGCAGCTTGGTCGGCGGCGAGAACACTGAAGCTTTCTTT
CASSLVGGENTEAFF
>TRBJ2-1|.|TRBV12-3/TRBV12-4|.
TGTGCCAGCAGCCCCCCCGACATCAATGAGCAGTTCTTC
CASSPPDINEQFF
>TRBJ2-7|.|TRBV9|.
TGTGCCAGCAGCCCACAGGGTAAGGCCTACGAGCAGTACTTC
CASSPQGKAYEQYF
>TRBJ2-5|.|TRBV5-1|.
TGCGCCAGCAGCCCCGGACAGACTGATGTTGAGACCCAGTACTTC
CASSPGQTDVETQYF
>TRBJ2-7|.|TRBV27|few
TGTGCCAGCAGTTACCCCTACTCTTACGAGCAGTACTTC
CASSYPYSYEQYF
>TRBJ2-1|.|TRBV4-1|.
TGCGCCAGCAGCCAACATGGTGTCCTCCCTCGAGGGGACAATGAGCAGTTCTTC
CASSQHGVLPRGDNEQFF
>TRBJ1-2|.|TRBV29-1|few
TGCAGCGTTGAAGAGCGCTCAGGAGGCTACACCTTC
CSVEERSGGYTF
>TRBJ2-4|TRBD2|TRBV6-5|few
TGTGCCAGCAGTTACCGAGCGGGAATAGCCAAAAACATTCAGTACTTC
CASSYRAGIAKNIQYF
>TRBJ2-7|.|TRBV18|.
TGTGCCAGCTCACCCGGGACGGGCTCGACGGGCCACGAGCAGTACTTC
CASSPGTGSTGHEQYF
>TRBJ1-4|.|TRBV9|.
TGTGCCAGCAGCCCCCGTGGGGGAACAGGAACTGAAAAACTGTTTTTT
CASSPRGGTGTEKLFF
>TRBJ2-5|TRBD2|TRBV4-2|few
TGTGCCAGCAGCCAACTAGCGGGAGACCAAGAGACCCAGTACTTC
CASSQLAGDQETQYF
>TRBJ2-7|.|TRBV6-1|few
TGTGCCAGCAGCCGCAGCCGGGACACCTACGAGCAGTACTTC
CASSRSRDTYEQYF
>TRBJ1-4|.|TRBV7-9|few
TGTGCCAGCAGGTCTAGAGAACCCCGGGACGAAAAACTGTTTTTT
CASRSREPRDEKLFF
>TRBJ2-4|.|TRBV10-3|.
TGTGCCATCAGTGATTGGGAAAGATCGGACATTCAGAACTTC
CAISDWERSDIQNF
>TRBJ2-3|TRBD1|TRBV7-3|few
TGTGCCAGCAGCTTATTTGGGACAGGGGCTACAGATACGCAGTATTTT
CASSLFGTGATDTQYF
>TRBJ2-1|.|TRBV4-1|.
TGCGCCAGCAGCCAACAGGGCAATGAGCAGTTCTTC
CASSQQGNEQFF
>TRBJ1-3|TRBD1|TRBV5-1|.
TGCGCCAGCAGCACCAGGGGGAACTTCGGAAACACCATATATTTT
CASSTRGNFGNTIYF
>TRBJ2-2|TRBD1|TRBV6-1|.
TGTGCCCACAGGGGGAACACCGGGGAGCTGTTTTTT
CAHRGNTGELFF
>TRBJ1-2|.|TRBV15|few
TGTGCCACCAGCACTCAGACCTATGGCTACACCTTC
CATSTQTYGYTF
>TRBJ2-1|TRBD2|TRBV5-1|few
TGCGCCAGCAGCTCCTCCTTAACGCTAGCGGGAGCCTCCTACAATGAGCAGTTCTTC
CASSSSLTLAGASYNEQFF
>TRBJ2-2|.|TRBV12-3/TRBV12-4|.
TGTGCCAGCACCGGGCCAGCTTATCTGTTTTTT
CASTGPAYLFF
>TRBJ2-2|.|TRBV4-1|few
TGCGCCAGCAGCCACAGGAGCACCGGGGAGCTGTTTTTT
CASSHRSTGELFF
>TRBJ2-7|TRBD1|TRBV10-2|.
TGCGCCACCTGGACGGGACAGGGATACTACGAGCAGTACTTC
CATWTGQGYYEQYF
>TRBJ2-3|TRBD2|TRBV5-1|few
TGCGCCAGCAGAGGAGGTAGCGGGAGGGCGGATACGCAGTATTTT
CASRGGSGRADTQYF
>TRBJ2-7|.|TRBV4-1|.
TGCGCCAGCAGCCAAGAGATTACCTACGAGCAGTACTTC
CASSQEITYEQYF
>TRBJ1-5|TRBD1|TRBV18|.
TGTGCCAGCTCACCCGGGGACAGTTTGAACCAGCCCCAGCATTTT
CASSPGDSLNQPQHF
>TRBJ2-3|.|TRBV7-9|few
TGTGCCAGCAGCGCAGGTCTTAGCACAGATACGCAGTATTTT
CASSAGLSTDTQYF
>TRBJ1-4|.|TRBV5-6|few
TGTGCCAGCAGCTTGCGCGGGGCCGATGAAAAACTGTTTTTT
CASSLRGADEKLFF
>TRBJ2-7|.|TRBV29-1|.
TGCAGCGTCCGGGCCCCGAGCGACTACGAGCAGTACTTC
CSVRAPSDYEQYF
>TRBJ2-6|.|TRBV5-1|.
TGCGCCAGCAGCTTGGAAGGGGAAGTTGCTGGGGCCAACGTCCTGACTTTC
CASSLEGEVAGANVLTF
>TRBJ2-5|.|TRBV9|.
TGTGCCAGCAGCGTAGAAGGTTCCAAAGAGACCCAGTACTTC
CASSVEGSKETQYF
>TRBJ1-2|.|TRBV5-1|.
TGCGCCAGCAGCGGGGAGCTCGGCTACACCTTC
CASSGELGYTF
>TRBJ1-2|TRBD1|TRBV15|.
TGTGCCATCCGGGACAGGACTAACTATGGCTACACCTTC
CAIRDRTNYGYTF
>TRBJ2-7|TRBD1|TRBV3-1|.
TGTGCCAGCAGCCAAGCCGGGACAGGGATTCTATACGAGCAGTACTTC
CASSQAGTGILYEQYF
>TRBJ2-5|TRBD2|TRBV29-1|few
TGCAGCGTTTGGGGGACTAGCGGGTTATCAGAGACCCAGTACTTC
CSVWGTSGLSETQYF
>TRBJ2-1|TRBD2|TRBV5-1|.
TGCGCCAGCAGCTTAGGACTAGTGGAGACGAATGAGCAGTTCTTC
CASSLGLVETNEQFF
>TRBJ2-3|TRBD2|TRBV10-3|few
TGTGCCATCAGCGAGGGACTAGCGGGAGCTGGGGGACCCACAGATACGCAGTATTTT
CAISEGLAGAGGPTDTQYF
>TRBJ2-1|TRBD1|TRBV24-1|.
TGTGCCACCAGTGATTGGGGGACAGGGAACAATGAGCAGTTCTTC
CATSDWGTGNNEQFF
>TRBJ1-5|TRBD1|TRBV18|.
TGTGCCAGCTCAGAAGAGGGACAGGACAATCAGCCCCAGCATTTT
CASSEEGQDNQPQHF